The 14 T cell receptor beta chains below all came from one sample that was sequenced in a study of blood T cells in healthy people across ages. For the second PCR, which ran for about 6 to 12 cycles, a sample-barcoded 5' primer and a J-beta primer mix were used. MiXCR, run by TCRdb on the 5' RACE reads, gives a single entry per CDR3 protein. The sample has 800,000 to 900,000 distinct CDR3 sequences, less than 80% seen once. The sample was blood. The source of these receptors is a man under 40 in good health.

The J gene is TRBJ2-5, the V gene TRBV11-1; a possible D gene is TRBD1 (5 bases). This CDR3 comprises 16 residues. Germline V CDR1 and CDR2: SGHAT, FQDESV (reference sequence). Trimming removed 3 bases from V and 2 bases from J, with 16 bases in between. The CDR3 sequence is CASSFQADSLQETQYF. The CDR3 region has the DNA TGTGCCAGCAGCTTCCAGGCTGACAGTCTTCAAGAGACCCAGTACTTC. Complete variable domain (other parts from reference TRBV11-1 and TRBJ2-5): EAEVAQSPRYKITEKSQAVAFWCDPISGHATLYWYRQILGQGPELLVQFQDESVVDDSQLPKDRFSAERLKGVDSTLKIQPAELGDSAMYLCASSFQADSLQETQYFGPGTRLLVL.

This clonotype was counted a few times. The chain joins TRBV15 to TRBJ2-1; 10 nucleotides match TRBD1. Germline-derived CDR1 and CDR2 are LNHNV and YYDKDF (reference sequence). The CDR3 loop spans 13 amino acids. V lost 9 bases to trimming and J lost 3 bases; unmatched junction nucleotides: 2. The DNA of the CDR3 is TGTGCCACGGGACAGGGGTTCTACAATGAGCAGTTCTTC. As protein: CATGQGFYNEQFF. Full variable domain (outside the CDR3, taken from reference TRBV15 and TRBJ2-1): DAMVIQNPRYQVTQFGKPVTLSCSQTLNHNVMYWYQQKSSQAPKLLFHYYDKDFNNEADTPDNFQSRRPNTSFCFLDIRSPGLGDTAMYLCATGQGFYNEQFFGPGTRLTVL.

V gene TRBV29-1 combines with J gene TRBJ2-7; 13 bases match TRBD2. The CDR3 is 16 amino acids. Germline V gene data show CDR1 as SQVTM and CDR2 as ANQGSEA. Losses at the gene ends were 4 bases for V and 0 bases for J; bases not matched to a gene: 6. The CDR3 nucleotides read TGCAGCGTTGTGGGACTAGCGGGGTTGAGCTCCTACGAGCAGTACTTC. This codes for CSVVGLAGLSSYEQYF.

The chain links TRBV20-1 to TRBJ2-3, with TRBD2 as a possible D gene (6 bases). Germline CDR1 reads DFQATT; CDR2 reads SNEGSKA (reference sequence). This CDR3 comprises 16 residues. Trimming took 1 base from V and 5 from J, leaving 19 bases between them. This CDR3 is CSARAPGLAVRDTQYF. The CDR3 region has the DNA TGCAGTGCTAGAGCTCCGGGACTGGCAGTTAGAGATACGCAGTATTTT.

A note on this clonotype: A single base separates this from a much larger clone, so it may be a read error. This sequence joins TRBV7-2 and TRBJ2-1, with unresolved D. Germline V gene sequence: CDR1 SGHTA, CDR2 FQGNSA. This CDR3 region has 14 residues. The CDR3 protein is CANSLVTVYNEQFF. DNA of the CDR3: TGTGCCAACAGCTTAGTGACGGTCTACAATGAGCAGTTCTTC.

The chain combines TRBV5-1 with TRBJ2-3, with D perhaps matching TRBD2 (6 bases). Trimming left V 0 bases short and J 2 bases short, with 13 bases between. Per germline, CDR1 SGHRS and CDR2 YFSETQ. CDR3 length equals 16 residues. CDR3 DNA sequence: TGCGCCAGCAGCTTGGCGCGGCCGGGAGACACAGATACGCAGTATTTT. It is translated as CASSLARPGDTDTQYF.

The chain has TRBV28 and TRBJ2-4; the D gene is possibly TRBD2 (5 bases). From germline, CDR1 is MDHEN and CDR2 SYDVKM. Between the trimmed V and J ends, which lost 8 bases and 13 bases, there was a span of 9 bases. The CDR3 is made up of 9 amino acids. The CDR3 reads CASGQRQYF. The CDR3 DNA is TGTGCCAGCGGGCAGCGGCAGTACTTC.

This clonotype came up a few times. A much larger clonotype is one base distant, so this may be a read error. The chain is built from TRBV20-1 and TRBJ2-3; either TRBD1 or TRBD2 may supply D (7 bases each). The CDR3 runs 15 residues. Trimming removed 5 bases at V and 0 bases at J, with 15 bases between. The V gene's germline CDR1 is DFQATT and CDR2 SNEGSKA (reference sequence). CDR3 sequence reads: CSAHREGASTDTQYF. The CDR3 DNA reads TGCAGTGCTCACAGGGAGGGGGCTAGCACAGATACGCAGTATTTT.

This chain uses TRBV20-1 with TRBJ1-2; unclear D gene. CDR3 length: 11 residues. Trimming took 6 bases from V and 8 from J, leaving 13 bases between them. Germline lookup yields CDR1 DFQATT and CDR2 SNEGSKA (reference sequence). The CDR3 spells CSASASRGYTF. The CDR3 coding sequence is TGCAGTGCCTCTGCGAGCCGGGGCTACACCTTC.

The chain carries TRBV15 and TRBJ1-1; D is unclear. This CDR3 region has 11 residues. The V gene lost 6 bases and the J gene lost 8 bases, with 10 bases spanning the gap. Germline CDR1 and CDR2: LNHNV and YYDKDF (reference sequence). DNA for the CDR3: TGTGCCACCAGTACGACTTTCGAAGCTTTCTTT. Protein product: CATSTTFEAFF.

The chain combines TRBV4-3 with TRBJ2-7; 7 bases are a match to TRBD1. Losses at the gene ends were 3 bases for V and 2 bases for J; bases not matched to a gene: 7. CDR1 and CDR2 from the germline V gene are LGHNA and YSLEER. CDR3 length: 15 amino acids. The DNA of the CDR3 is TGCGCCAGCAGCCATTTGACAGGGAGCACCTACGAGCAGTACTTC. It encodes CASSHLTGSTYEQYF.

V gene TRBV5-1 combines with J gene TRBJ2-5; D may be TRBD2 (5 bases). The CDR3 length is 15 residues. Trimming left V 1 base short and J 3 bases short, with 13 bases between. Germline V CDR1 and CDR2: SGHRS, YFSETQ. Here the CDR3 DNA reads TGCGCCAGCAGCTTGCAACGGGGAGATAAAGAGACCCAGTACTTC. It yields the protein CASSLQRGDKETQYF.

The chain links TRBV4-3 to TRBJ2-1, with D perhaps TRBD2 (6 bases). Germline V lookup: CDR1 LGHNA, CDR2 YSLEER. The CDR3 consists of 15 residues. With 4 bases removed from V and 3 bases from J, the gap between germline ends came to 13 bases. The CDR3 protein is CASSRGLLDYNEQFF. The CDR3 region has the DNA TGCGCCAGCAGCCGGGGACTGTTAGACTACAATGAGCAGTTCTTC.

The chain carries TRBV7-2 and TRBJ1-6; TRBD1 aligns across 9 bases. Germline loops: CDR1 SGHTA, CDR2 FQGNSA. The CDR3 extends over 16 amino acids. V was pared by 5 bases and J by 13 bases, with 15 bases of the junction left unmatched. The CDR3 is CASSHKAGTGRPPLHF. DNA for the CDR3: TGTGCCAGCAGCCATAAGGCCGGGACAGGGCGTCCGCCCCTCCACTTT. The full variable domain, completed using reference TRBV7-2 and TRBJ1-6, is GAGVSQSPSNKVTEKGKDVELRCDPISGHTALYWYRQSLGQGLEFLIYFQGNSAPDKSGLPSDRFSAERTGGSVSTLTIQRTQQEDSAVYLCASSHKAGTGRPPLHFGNGTRLTVT.